This T cell receptor beta chain was recovered during a study of immune cell composition in non-small cell lung cancer. Normal lung was taken at the farthest possible site, at least 3 cm from tumour. About this clone itself: Its specificity is not known.

Study outcomes and limitations: Shared sequences between tumour-reactive and dominant in vivo clones were not proven. No significant correlation existed between pack-years smoked and tumour clonality. 60% to 80% of squamous and about 31% of adenocarcinoma cases had tumour-associated clones >0.5%.

Assay used: immunoSEQ multiplex PCR; TCRdb lists only in-frame clones, some missing. The table shows some 2,200 clones, with 60% to 75% occurring only once. The source is a human donor with non-small cell lung cancer. Input material: non-adjacent lung tissue.

CDR3 DNA: TGTGCCATCAGTGGTAGCGGGCCAGATACGCAGTATTTT. It codes for CAISGSGPDTQYF. The genes are TRBV10-3 and TRBJ2-3, with 7 bases lining up with TRBD2. V lost 4 bases to trimming and J lost 4 bases; unmatched junction nucleotides: 2. Germline CDR1 is ENHRY and CDR2 is SYGVKD. This CDR3 contains 13 residues.